The 25 T cell receptor beta chains below were found in one sample sequenced in a study of blood T cell repertoires in COVID-19. Sequencing was performed with immunoSEQ multiplex PCR; in TCRdb, only in-frame clones are kept and a portion is missing. The sample includes 130,000 to 150,000 clones, around 78% of them seen just once. The sample consisted of peripheral blood. These receptors were obtained from a woman aged 60-75 years with acute or convalescent COVID-19.

In its sample, this clone was seen once. The chain joins TRBV6-5 to TRBJ2-1; 9 positions agree with TRBD2. The CDR3 is 15 amino acids. Germline CDR1 reads MNHEY; CDR2 reads SVGAGI. Losses at the gene ends were 6 bases for V and 4 bases for J; bases not matched to a gene: 7. The CDR3 region is CASRTGTSRYNEQFF. The CDR3 nucleotides are TGTGCCAGCAGGACCGGGACTAGCAGATACAATGAGCAGTTCTTC.

The chain combines TRBV6-5 with TRBJ2-2; D not certain. The germline V gene encodes CDR1 MNHEY and CDR2 SVGAGI. This CDR3 spans 14 amino acids. Trimming shortened V by 5 bases and J by 3 bases, and 10 bases separated the two germline ends. CDR3 DNA: TGTGCCAGCAGTCCTACGAGCGACACCGGGGAGCTGTTTTTT. Protein product: CASSPTSDTGELFF.

The CDR3 DNA is TGTGCCAGCAGAACAGGGGGCAACTCTGGAAACACCATATATTTT. Translated, it gives CASRTGGNSGNTIYF. The gene calls are TRBV6-5 and TRBJ1-3; 9 bases fit TRBD1. Germline CDR1 and CDR2: MNHEY and SVGAGI. The CDR3 extends over 15 amino acids. Trimming cost V 6 bases and J 0 bases; bases outside gene matches: 3.

This chain joins TRBV10-1 and TRBJ2-7; TRBD1 matches at 9 bases. The J segment lost 0 bases and the V segment lost 3 bases, leaving 15 bases of the junction unmatched. This CDR3 is built from 19 residues. Per the germline V gene, CDR1 is WNHNN and CDR2 is SYGVQD (reference sequence). The CDR3 bases are TGCGCCAGCAGTGACCCGAGGGACAGGGATCGTTCGAGCTCCTACGAGCAGTACTTC. Translation: CASSDPRDRDRSSSYEQYF.

This clone was recorded only once. This chain connects TRBV6-1 to TRBJ1-5; 12 nucleotides match TRBD1. V shed 4 bases, J shed 2 bases, and the junction held 12 bases outside the gene matches. Germline V gene sequence: CDR1 MNHNS, CDR2 SASEGT. The CDR3 is 19 residues long. CDR3 amino acids: CASSGVPGQGANGNQPQHF. For the CDR3, the DNA is TGTGCCAGCAGTGGGGTGCCGGGACAGGGGGCGAATGGCAATCAGCCCCAGCATTTT.

This clone was seen just once. The rearrangement links TRBV15 to TRBJ2-3; TRBD1 is a possible D gene (6 bases). The V end lost 0 bases, the J end lost 2 bases, and 21 bases lay between the germline ends. The CDR3 is 19 amino acids. Germline loops: CDR1 LNHNV, CDR2 YYDKDF (reference sequence). Here the CDR3 reads CATSRDSAPDRLNTDTQYF. The CDR3 DNA reads TGTGCCACCAGCAGAGATAGCGCCCCCGACAGGCTAAACACAGATACGCAGTATTTT.

The V and J genes are TRBV28 and TRBJ2-1; 9 nucleotides align to TRBD2. This CDR3 is built from 17 residues. In germline, CDR1 is MDHEN, CDR2 SYDVKM. The junction had 10 bases not matched to a gene; V was cut back by 3 bases and J by 4 bases. The CDR3 spells CASSFQKSGRRYNEQFF. The DNA of the CDR3 is TGTGCCAGCAGTTTCCAAAAGAGCGGGAGGAGGTACAATGAGCAGTTCTTC.

This clone was counted between two and nine times. The V gene is TRBV28, the J gene TRBJ1-4; D is perhaps TRBD1 (5 bases). The CDR3 sequence is 15 residues long. Germline CDR1 reads MDHEN; CDR2 reads SYDVKM. V was clipped by 2 bases and J by 10 bases, with 17 bases between them. In DNA form, the CDR3 reads TGTGCCAGCAGTTTACGGGGGAGCCGCGCGAGAAAACTGTTTTTT. Its translation is CASSLRGSRARKLFF. Drawing the rest from reference TRBV28 and TRBJ1-4, the complete variable domain is DVKVTQSSRYLVKRTGEKVFLECVQDMDHENMFWYRQDPGLGLRLIYFSYDVKMKEKGDIPEGYSVSREKKERFSLILESASTNQTSMYLCASSLRGSRARKLFFGSGTQLSVL.

This chain links TRBV5-1 with TRBJ1-2; D might be TRBD1 (6 bases). V was shortened by 2 bases and J by 8 bases, with 16 bases between the two germline ends. CDR1 and CDR2 (germline): SGHRS, YFSETQ. The CDR3 covers 14 residues. The CDR3 is CASSFSQQGRGYTF. The CDR3 DNA reads as TGCGCCAGCAGCTTTTCCCAACAGGGCAGGGGCTACACCTTC. The whole variable domain, remainder taken from reference TRBV5-1 and TRBJ1-2, is KAGVTQTPRYLIKTRGQQVTLSCSPISGHRSVSWYQQTPGQGLQFLFEYFSETQRNKGNFPGRFSGRQFSNSRSEMNVSTLELGDSALYLCASSFSQQGRGYTFGSGTRLTVV.

CDR3 sequence: CASSLRGTDTQYF. The DNA for the CDR3 is TGTGCCAGCAGTTTACGCGGCACAGATACGCAGTATTTT. The V gene is TRBV12-3 or TRBV12-4, the J gene TRBJ2-3; the D is unclear. This CDR3 spans 13 amino acids. V lost 2 bases and J lost 1, with 4 bases in between.

The chain combines TRBV3-1 (or the pseudogene TRBV3-2) with TRBJ2-5; tentative D call: TRBD2 (5 bases). Germline V gives CDR1 LGHDT, CDR2 YNNKEL (reference sequence). Trimming left V 4 bases short and J 5 bases short, with 17 bases between. The CDR3 is made up of 15 amino acids. Here the CDR3 reads CASSRTPTTVETQYF. DNA for the CDR3: TGTGCCAGCAGCCGGACTCCTACGACGGTGGAGACCCAGTACTTC.

This chain uses TRBV27 with TRBJ2-6; no firm D call. Germline assignment: CDR1 MNHEY and CDR2 SMNVEV (reference sequence). Trimming shortened V by 8 bases and J by 1 base, and 18 bases separated the two germline ends. This CDR3 has 17 amino acids. For the CDR3, the DNA is TGTGCCAGCGCCAGGTCCCAATTTACTTCTGGGGCCAACGTCCTGACTTTC. This gives the protein CASARSQFTSGANVLTF.

The J gene is TRBJ1-5, the V gene TRBV7-9; a weak D match, TRBD1 (5 bases). V was cut by 7 bases and J by 9 bases, with 13 bases left in between. The CDR3 runs to 12 residues. CDR1 is SEHNR, CDR2 FQNEAQ, per germline (reference sequence). The CDR3 bases are TGTGCCAGCACCATAGGGGACTCGCCCCAGCATTTT. This gives the protein CASTIGDSPQHF.

The gene calls are TRBV29-1 and TRBJ2-7; TRBD1 is a possible D gene (5 bases). The CDR3 consists of 15 residues. Deletions cut 0 bases from V and 3 bases from J, with 15 bases between. Germline CDR1 and CDR2: SQVTM and ANQGSEA. In DNA, the CDR3 is TGCAGCGTTGAAGATCCGGCAGGGATTAACTACGAGCAGTACTTC. Translation gives CSVEDPAGINYEQYF.

V gene TRBV27 combines with J gene TRBJ2-1, with 13 bases fitting TRBD2. Trimming took 2 bases from V and 7 from J; bases not matched to a gene: 5. The CDR3 sequence is 16 residues long. Germline V gene sequence: CDR1 MNHEY, CDR2 SMNVEV (reference sequence). As DNA, the CDR3 is TGTGCCAGCAGTTTAAGGACTAGCGGGAGAGGGAATGAGCAGTTCTTC. It yields the protein CASSLRTSGRGNEQFF.

The V and J genes are TRBV29-1 and TRBJ2-7, with D possibly being TRBD1 (5 bases). V was shortened by 5 bases and J by 6 bases, with 11 bases between the two germline ends. Germline assignment: CDR1 SQVTM and CDR2 ANQGSEA. CDR3 length equals 11 residues. The DNA for the CDR3 is TGCAGCGTTAAGGACATCTCCGAGCAGTACTTC. This sequence encodes CSVKDISEQYF.

The J gene is TRBJ2-1, the V gene TRBV3-1 (or the pseudogene TRBV3-2); TRBD2 might be the D (5 bases). In germline, CDR1 is LGHDT, CDR2 YNNKEL (reference sequence). Trimming shortened V by 0 bases and J by 6 bases, and 18 bases separated the two germline ends. There are 17 residues in the CDR3. CDR3 sequence: CASSQEVPGSGSNEQFF. The CDR3 nucleotides are TGTGCCAGCAGCCAAGAAGTCCCGGGATCAGGTTCCAATGAGCAGTTCTTC.

The gene calls are TRBV29-1 and TRBJ2-7, with D perhaps matching TRBD2 (5 bases). CDR3 size: 12 residues. The V and J ends lost 8 bases and 5 bases respectively, with 16 bases between them. CDR1 is SQVTM, CDR2 ANQGSEA, per germline. CDR3: CSIKPERDEQYF. The DNA of the CDR3 is TGCAGCATCAAACCGGAGAGGGACGAGCAGTACTTC.

The chain combines TRBV2 with TRBJ2-1, with TRBD2 matching 12 bases. Germline assignment: CDR1 SNHLY and CDR2 FYNNEI. Losses at the gene ends were 5 bases for V and 6 bases for J; bases not matched to a gene: 2. This CDR3 comprises 14 residues. The CDR3 DNA sequence: TGTGCCAGCAGTCGACTAGCGGGAGCCAATGAGCAGTTCTTC. Translation: CASSRLAGANEQFF.

The V gene is TRBV7-9, the J gene TRBJ1-6; the D gene is possibly TRBD1 (6 bases). The CDR3 sequence is 17 residues long. Per germline, CDR1 SEHNR and CDR2 FQNEAQ (reference sequence). The V end lost 3 bases, the J end lost 6 bases, and 18 bases lay between the germline ends. The CDR3 protein is CASSLGSGANSNSPLHF. The CDR3 DNA is TGTGCCAGCAGCTTGGGATCAGGGGCCAACTCTAATTCACCCCTCCACTTT. Drawing the rest from reference TRBV7-9 and TRBJ1-6, the complete variable domain is DTGVSQNPRHKITKRGQNVTFRCDPISEHNRLYWYRQTLGQGPEFLTYFQNEAQLEKSRLLSDRFSAERPKGSFSTLEIQRTEQGDSAMYLCASSLGSGANSNSPLHFGNGTRLTVT.

The V call is TRBV14, the J call TRBJ1-2; 9 bases match TRBD1. CDR1 SGHDN and CDR2 FVKESK come from the germline V gene. This CDR3 is built from 16 residues. The V segment lost 0 bases and the J segment 4 bases; nucleotides outside the gene matches: 6. CDR3 DNA: TGTGCCAGCAGCCAAGAAAGGGGACAGGGACTCTATGGCTACACCTTC. It yields the protein CASSQERGQGLYGYTF.

The rearrangement joins TRBV18 to TRBJ1-1; D not certain. Germline CDR1 KGHSH, CDR2 LQKENI. V lost 3 bases and J 4 bases, leaving 9 bases between the germline ends. There are 13 residues in the CDR3. The CDR3 coding sequence is TGTGCCAGCTCACCGATAAGAGGCACTGAAGCTTTCTTT. Translated: CASSPIRGTEAFF.

The chain joins TRBV6-2 or TRBV6-3 to TRBJ1-5, with TRBD1 matching over 8 bases. This CDR3 is 14 amino acids long. The J segment lost 4 bases and the V segment lost 4 bases, leaving 3 bases of the junction unmatched. Germline loops: CDR1 MNHEY, CDR2 SVGEGT. DNA for the CDR3: TGTGCCAGCAGTTCTGACAGGGGAAATCAGCCCCAGCATTTT. This translates into CASSSDRGNQPQHF.

The chain links TRBV27 to TRBJ2-1; D uncertain. The CDR3 totals 13 residues. V lost 0 bases and J 8 bases, leaving 8 bases between the germline ends. In germline, CDR1 is MNHEY, CDR2 SMNVEV (reference sequence). The CDR3 nucleotides read TGTGCCAGCAGTTTATCCCTCGGAGATGAGCAGTTCTTC. As protein: CASSLSLGDEQFF.

This chain uses TRBV10-2 with TRBJ1-6, with TRBD1 matching 7 bases. The CDR3 has 14 residues. Germline V gives CDR1 WSHSY, CDR2 SAAADI. V was clipped by 6 bases and J by 9 bases; unmatched bases: 8. CDR3 amino acids: CASRVTGDPSPLHF. The DNA of the CDR3 is TGCGCCAGCAGAGTTACAGGGGATCCTTCACCCCTCCACTTT.